Following are 10 T cell receptor beta chains from one sample sequenced in a study of blood T cell repertoires in COVID-19. This table comes from immunoSEQ multiplex PCR, and its TCRdb copy is limited to in-frame clones, with some not included. The top ten hold roughly 7% of the sample, which has about 110,000 clones, 84% seen once. Sample: peripheral blood. The receptors derive from a woman in her 50s with acute or convalescent COVID-19.

The chain joins TRBV3-1 (or the pseudogene TRBV3-2) to TRBJ2-5; D is undetermined. The CDR3 runs 12 residues. Germline CDR1 is LGHDT and CDR2 is YNNKEL (reference sequence). V dropped 4 bases and J dropped 0 bases, with 3 bases sitting between them. CDR3 DNA: TGTGCCAGCAGCCTCAACCAAGAGACCCAGTACTTC. Protein sequence: CASSLNQETQYF.

The chain employs TRBV28 and TRBJ1-5, with 9 positions matching TRBD1. The V gene end was trimmed by 3 bases and the J gene end by 0 bases; junction bases not matched to a gene: 12. This CDR3 has 19 residues. Germline V gene data show CDR1 as MDHEN and CDR2 as SYDVKM. The CDR3 bases are TGTGCCAGCAGTTTGCTGGACAGGGGTGAAAAATATAGCAATCAGCCCCAGCATTTT. Its translation is CASSLLDRGEKYSNQPQHF.

This chain connects TRBV9 to TRBJ2-2; 7 bases fit TRBD2. The CDR3 extends over 14 amino acids. The trim removed 5 bases at V and 4 bases at J, leaving 5 bases unmatched. CDR1 SGDLS and CDR2 YYNGEE come from the germline V gene. Here the CDR3 reads CASSRLAGTGELFF. Written as DNA, the CDR3 is TGTGCCAGCAGTCGACTAGCAGGCACCGGGGAGCTGTTTTTT.

The chain is built from TRBV3-1 (or the pseudogene TRBV3-2) and TRBJ1-3; D might be TRBD1 (5 bases). The CDR3 extends over 18 amino acids. Between the trimmed V and J ends, which lost 4 bases and 0 bases, there was a span of 19 bases. Germline V gene sequence: CDR1 LGHDT, CDR2 YNNKEL (reference sequence). CDR3 sequence (DNA): TGTGCCAGCAGCCTTAGTAATCGACAGCCCGTCTCTGGAAACACCATATATTTT. Amino acids: CASSLSNRQPVSGNTIYF.

This rearrangement joins TRBV9 to TRBJ1-2, with D perhaps TRBD1 (6 bases). This CDR3 is built from 13 residues. V was shortened by 7 bases and J by 4 bases, with 14 bases between the two germline ends. CDR1 is SGDLS and CDR2 is YYNGEE in the germline V gene. CDR3 coding DNA: TGTGCCAGCTCTACAGGGACCCCCTATGGCTACACCTTC. Translated: CASSTGTPYGYTF.

In nucleotides, the CDR3 is TGTGCCAGCAGTCGGGCGGGCGCCAGCTCCTACAATGAGCAGTTCTTC. This codes for CASSRAGASSYNEQFF. This chain uses TRBV7-3 with TRBJ2-1; perhaps TRBD2 as D (5 bases). Germline V gives CDR1 SGHTA, CDR2 FQGTGA. The V end lost 6 bases, the J end lost 0 bases, and 15 bases lay between the germline ends. The CDR3 has 16 residues.

The table lists this clone with a few counts. The V and J genes are TRBV5-6 and TRBJ2-5; D gene ambiguous. Germline V CDR1 and CDR2: SGHDT, YYEEEE. Trimming took 2 bases from V and 5 from J, leaving 7 bases between them. The CDR3 length is 12 residues. The CDR3 is CASSFSSETQYF. In DNA form, the CDR3 reads TGTGCCAGCAGCTTTAGTTCCGAGACCCAGTACTTC.

As for this clone: The junction and the germline gene differ at one end; a read error may be behind it. V usage is TRBV7-7 and J usage is TRBJ2-2; TRBD2 aligns across 8 bases. The germline V gene encodes CDR1 SSHAT and CDR2 FNYEAQ (reference sequence). This CDR3 has 17 amino acids. CDR3 DNA: TGTGCTAGCAGCCCGAGGTCGGGAGGGGTGATTGCCGGGGAGCTGTTTTTT. Its translation: CASSPRSGGVIAGELFF.

The V and J genes are TRBV5-4 and TRBJ2-7, with TRBD1 matching over 10 bases. The trim removed 0 bases at V and 0 bases at J, leaving 0 bases unmatched. The V gene's germline CDR1 is SGHNT and CDR2 YYREEE (reference sequence). This CDR3 region has 15 residues. The CDR3, as DNA: TGTGCCAGCAGCTTGGGGGACAGGGGCTCCTACGAGCAGTACTTC. Its protein is CASSLGDRGSYEQYF.

This rearrangement joins TRBV5-4 to TRBJ2-2, with a possible D match to TRBD2 (5 bases). The germline V gene encodes CDR1 SGHNT and CDR2 YYREEE (reference sequence). V gave up 1 base and J gave up 5 bases, with 12 bases separating them. The CDR3 has 15 residues. The CDR3 loop reads CASSLSSSGTGELFF. CDR3 in DNA: TGTGCCAGCAGCTTGTCGTCGTCGGGAACCGGGGAGCTGTTTTTT. The entire variable domain, with the rest obtained from reference TRBV5-4 and TRBJ2-2, is as follows: ETGVTQSPTHLIKTRGQQVTLRCSSQSGHNTVSWYQQALGQGPQFIFQYYREEENGRGNFPPRFSGLQFPNYSSELNVNALELDDSALYLCASSLSSSGTGELFFGEGSRLTVL.